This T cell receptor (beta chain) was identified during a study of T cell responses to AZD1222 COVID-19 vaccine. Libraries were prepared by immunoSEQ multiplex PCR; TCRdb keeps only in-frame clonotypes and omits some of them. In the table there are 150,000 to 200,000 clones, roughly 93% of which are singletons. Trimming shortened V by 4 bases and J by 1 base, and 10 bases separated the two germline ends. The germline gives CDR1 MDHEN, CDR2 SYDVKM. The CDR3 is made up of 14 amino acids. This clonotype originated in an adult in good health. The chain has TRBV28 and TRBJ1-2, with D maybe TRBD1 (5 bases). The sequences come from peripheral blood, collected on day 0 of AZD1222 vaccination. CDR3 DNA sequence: TGTGCCAGCAGTTGGCAGGGCCTTAACTATGGCTACACCTTC. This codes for CASSWQGLNYGYTF.